The sequence of this T cell receptor (beta chain) was determined in a study of graft-versus-host responses after intestinal transplantation. In the study overall: The study gave all recipients anti-thymocyte globulin induction, then tacrolimus and steroids for 2 to 3 years.

V was pared by 2 bases and J by 3 bases, with 8 bases between. Germline V gene data show CDR1 as ENHRY and CDR2 as SYGVKD. The CDR3 contains 14 residues. Sequencing used immunoSEQ multiplex PCR; TCRdb keeps in-frame clones, though not all of them. The table has 85,000 to 130,000 clones, roughly nine tenths seen once. In the case of this clone: Its target is not known.

V gene TRBV10-3 combines with J gene TRBJ1-5; a weak D match, TRBD1 (5 bases). Source: unstimulated CD4+ T cells sorted from spleen or lymph node cells, taken before intestinal transplant. The TCR originated in a human donor who received an intestinal transplant. CDR3: CAISEGQYNQPQHF. CDR3 in DNA: TGTGCCATCAGTGAGGGACAATACAATCAGCCCCAGCATTTT.